The rows below give T cell receptor beta chains drawn from one sample of a study of cytotoxic CD8 clonotypes in ibrutinib-treated CLL. Only in-frame clones appear in the TCRdb table, and some are missing; sequencing was by immunoSEQ multiplex PCR. The sample records over 200,000 clones, 60% to 80% being singletons. The material was PBMCs, obtained after 12 months of ibrutinib treatment. These TCRs come from a human donor with chronic lymphocytic leukemia. CDR3s include the opening cysteine and the closing phenylalanine or tryptophan. Fields, in order: V gene, J gene, D gene, clone size, CDR3 DNA, CDR3 protein. A D gene is named only where the DNA matches it firmly. Clone size is shown for a subset of rows, as once, few, many or a class of expanded clone.

V: TRBV9; J: TRBJ2-3; D: -; size: -; DNA: TGTGCCAGCAGCGTGGCCCTTAGTTGGGGGAGCACAGATACGCAGTATTTT; CDR3: CASSVALSWGSTDTQYF
V: TRBV6-5; J: TRBJ2-7; D: TRBD1; size: -; DNA: TGTGCCAGCAGGGACCCGGGGACAGGCCTCTACGAGCAGTACTTC; CDR3: CASRDPGTGLYEQYF
V: TRBV27; J: TRBJ2-3; D: -; size: few; DNA: TGTGCCAGCAGTTTATGGGGGGATACGCAGTATTTT; CDR3: CASSLWGDTQYF
V: TRBV5-6; J: TRBJ2-7; D: -; size: -; DNA: TGTGCCAGCAGCTTGGCCCCGTCGGAGCAGTACTTC; CDR3: CASSLAPSEQYF
V: TRBV5-1; J: TRBJ2-7; D: -; size: -; DNA: TGCGCCAGCAGCTTGGCCTTGAGGACAGACAGCTACGAGCAGTACTTC; CDR3: CASSLALRTDSYEQYF
V: TRBV6-1; J: TRBJ1-4; D: -; size: -; DNA: TGTGCCAGCAGTGAGGCGGCTTCGGATGAAAAACTGTTTTTT; CDR3: CASSEAASDEKLFF
V: TRBV19; J: TRBJ1-4; D: -; size: -; DNA: TGTGCCAGTAGTATTGGTGAAAAACTGTTTTTT; CDR3: CASSIGEKLFF
V: TRBV27; J: TRBJ1-5; D: -; size: -; DNA: TGTGCCAGCAGTTTAGTGGGGCGGGCGGGGAACAGCATGAGCAATCAGCCCCAGCATTTT; CDR3: CASSLVGRAGNSMSNQPQHF
V: TRBV5-6; J: TRBJ2-7; D: -; size: -; DNA: TGTGCCAGCAGCCCCATAGACCGGGTGGGCGAGCAGTACTTC; CDR3: CASSPIDRVGEQYF
V: TRBV7-9; J: TRBJ2-1; D: TRBD1; size: -; DNA: TGTGCCAGCAGCTTATTGACAGGGGGCTTCGATGAGCAGTTCTTC; CDR3: CASSLLTGGFDEQFF